This T cell receptor beta chain came from a study of blood T cells in healthy people across ages. Findings and limits, study-wide: More naive CD4+ cells and higher diversity were found in long-lived than in aged donors.

Notes on this clonotype: Antigen: not known.

The CDR3 sequence is 15 residues long. V lost 2 bases and J lost 3, with 13 bases in between. Germline assignment: CDR1 MNHNS and CDR2 SASEGT. Using a J-beta primer mix together with a sample-barcoded 5' primer, a second PCR was run for roughly 7 to 12 cycles. TCRdb used MiXCR to reprocess the 5' RACE reads, holding one entry per CDR3 protein. Of approximately 600,000 distinct CDR3 sequences listed, under 65% are singletons. The TCR was taken from a man in his 60s in good health. The gene calls are TRBV6-1 and TRBJ1-2, with D unclear. The material sequenced was blood. The CDR3 nucleotides are TGTGCCAGCAGTGAATTCACCGGGCTGGACTATGGCTACACCTTC. Its translation: CASSEFTGLDYGYTF.